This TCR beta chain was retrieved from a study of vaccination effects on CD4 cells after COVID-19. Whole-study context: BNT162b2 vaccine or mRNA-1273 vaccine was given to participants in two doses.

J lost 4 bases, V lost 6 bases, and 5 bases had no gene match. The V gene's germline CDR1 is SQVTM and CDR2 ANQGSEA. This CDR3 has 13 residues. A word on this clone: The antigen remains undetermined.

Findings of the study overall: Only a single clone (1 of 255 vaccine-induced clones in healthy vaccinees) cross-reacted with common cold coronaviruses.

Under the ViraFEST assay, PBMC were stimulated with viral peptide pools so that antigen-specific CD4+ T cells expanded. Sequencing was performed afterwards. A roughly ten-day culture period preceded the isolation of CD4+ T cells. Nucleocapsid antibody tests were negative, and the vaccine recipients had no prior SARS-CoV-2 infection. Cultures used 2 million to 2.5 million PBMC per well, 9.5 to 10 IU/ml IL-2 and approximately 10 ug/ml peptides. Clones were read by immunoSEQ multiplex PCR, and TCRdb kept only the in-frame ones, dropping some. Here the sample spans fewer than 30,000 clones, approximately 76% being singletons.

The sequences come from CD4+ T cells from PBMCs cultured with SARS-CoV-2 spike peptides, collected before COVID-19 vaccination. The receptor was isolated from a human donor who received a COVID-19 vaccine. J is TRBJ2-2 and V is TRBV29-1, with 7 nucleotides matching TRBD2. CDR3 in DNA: TGCAGCGTCGCGGGAGAAGTCACCGGGGAGCTGTTTTTT. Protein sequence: CSVAGEVTGELFF.